The 11 T cell receptor beta chains listed next were all sequenced from one sample in a study of blood T cell repertoires in COVID-19. Sequencing was performed with immunoSEQ multiplex PCR; in TCRdb, only in-frame clones are kept and a portion is missing. Of 20,000 to 25,000 clones listed, about 90% are singletons. The sample comprised peripheral blood. Source of these receptors: a woman of 80 years or more with active COVID-19.

This chain connects TRBV19 to TRBJ2-7; tentative D call: TRBD2 (5 bases). Germline lookup yields CDR1 LNHDA and CDR2 SQIVND (reference sequence). The length of the CDR3 is 13 residues. Trimming shortened V by 5 bases and J by 1 base, and 9 bases separated the two germline ends. CDR3 in amino acids: CASSWEKSYEQYF. The DNA of the CDR3 is TGTGCCAGTAGTTGGGAGAAATCCTACGAGCAGTACTTC.

The chain recombines TRBV27 with TRBJ1-1, with D unresolved. The CDR3 is 13 amino acids. Germline CDR1 reads MNHEY; CDR2 reads SMNVEV (reference sequence). Between the trimmed V and J ends, which lost 3 bases and 4 bases, there was a span of 9 bases. The CDR3 sequence is CASSFSRGTEAFF. CDR3 DNA: TGTGCCAGCAGTTTCTCCCGGGGCACTGAAGCTTTCTTT.

This chain connects TRBV14 to TRBJ2-7, with a tentative D call TRBD1 (5 bases). Germline values: CDR1 SGHDN, CDR2 FVKESK. Between the trimmed V and J ends, which lost 3 bases and 0 bases, there was a span of 12 bases. This CDR3 spans 15 amino acids. CDR3 in amino acids: CASSQRRAGSYEQYF. CDR3 coding DNA: TGTGCCAGCAGCCAGCGCAGGGCCGGCTCCTACGAGCAGTACTTC.

This sequence joins TRBV6-5 and TRBJ2-7; 8 bases are shared with TRBD1. Germline assignment: CDR1 MNHEY and CDR2 SVGAGI. This CDR3 contains 15 residues. After removal of 6 bases from V and 3 bases from J, the junction contained 10 bases not matched to a gene. The CDR3 here is CASRLLPGGGYEQYF. CDR3 bases: TGTGCCAGCAGATTACTCCCAGGGGGCGGCTACGAGCAGTACTTC.

The chain joins TRBV6-1 to TRBJ1-1; no clear D gene. Germline V lookup: CDR1 MNHNS, CDR2 SASEGT. The CDR3 has 13 amino acids. With 5 bases removed from V and 1 base from J, the gap between germline ends came to 8 bases. DNA of the CDR3: TGTGCCAGCAGTTATCCAGAGAACACTGAAGCTTTCTTT. Its translation: CASSYPENTEAFF.

The chain couples TRBV6-2 or TRBV6-3 to TRBJ1-2, with a tentative D call TRBD1 (5 bases). Germline CDR1 and CDR2: MNHEY and SVGEGT. The CDR3 has 16 amino acids. Trimming took 0 bases from V and 8 from J, leaving 19 bases between them. CDR3 loop: CASSYSIENLQGGYTF. CDR3 DNA sequence: TGTGCCAGCAGTTACTCGATTGAGAATCTCCAGGGAGGCTACACCTTC.

J is TRBJ1-1 and V is TRBV19, with D unclear. Germline CDR1 LNHDA, CDR2 SQIVND (reference sequence). There are 14 residues in the CDR3. Trimming took 6 bases from V and 3 from J, leaving 14 bases between them. CDR3 sequence reads: CASSPWAFDTEAFF. The DNA for the CDR3 is TGTGCCAGTAGCCCGTGGGCCTTCGACACTGAAGCTTTCTTT.

This clone turned up a few times. This sequence joins TRBV20-1 and TRBJ1-2, with D uncertain. The CDR3 has 11 amino acids. Germline lookup yields CDR1 DFQATT and CDR2 SNEGSKA (reference sequence). Trimming took off 6 bases at V and 6 bases at J, with 11 bases between the two ends. CDR3: CSASPGHGYTF. CDR3 bases: TGCAGTGCATCTCCCGGTCATGGCTACACCTTC.

The genes are TRBV4-2 and TRBJ2-5; 9 positions agree with TRBD1. Germline loops: CDR1 LGHNA, CDR2 YNFKEQ. Trimming took 4 bases from V and 1 from J; bases not matched to a gene: 7. This CDR3 is 16 amino acids long. In nucleotides, the CDR3 is TGTGCCAGCAGCCCCCTAACAGGGGGCCCCCAAGAGACCCAGTACTTC. Translation gives CASSPLTGGPQETQYF.

This sequence joins TRBV5-4 and TRBJ2-5; possible D gene TRBD1, 5 bases. Germline loops: CDR1 SGHNT, CDR2 YYREEE (reference sequence). Trimming took 4 bases from V and 2 from J, leaving 12 bases between them. This CDR3 region has 14 residues. CDR3 residues: CASSTRTPQETQYF. The CDR3, as DNA: TGTGCCAGCAGCACCCGGACACCTCAAGAGACCCAGTACTTC.

This clone was detected only once. The chain combines TRBV5-1 with TRBJ2-7, with TRBD2 matching over 7 bases. In germline, CDR1 is SGHRS, CDR2 YFSETQ. The V and J ends lost 4 bases and 2 bases, in that order; junction bases with no gene match: 3. This CDR3 is 13 amino acids long. The CDR3 DNA is TGCGCCAGCAGCCTAGCGGACCCCTACGAGCAGTACTTC. This gives the protein CASSLADPYEQYF.